This T cell receptor (beta chain) came from a study of control samples from healthy donors and cancer patients. The repertoire was sequenced with immunoSEQ multiplex PCR; TCRdb's copy has only in-frame clones and lacks some. The data show around 50,000 clones, with 95% to 97% seen just once and around 1.9% held by the top ten. The CDR3 totals 13 residues. V was cut by 4 bases and J by 6 bases, with 14 bases left in between. CDR1 GTSNPN and CDR2 SVGIG come from the germline V gene (reference sequence). This chain joins TRBV30 and TRBJ2-3; D possibly corresponds to TRBD2 (6 bases). The sequencing input was blood. The sequence was obtained from a woman aged 25-40 years in good health. DNA for the CDR3: TGTGCCTGGACCCCCGGCGGGGCTGATACGCAGTATTTT. Translating it yields CAWTPGGADTQYF.